These 22 T cell receptor beta chains were sequenced from one sample in a study of CD4+ T cells in melanoma. The protocol was immunoSEQ multiplex PCR, while the TCRdb copy is restricted to in-frame clones and leaves out a portion. The table has more than 15,000 clones, 81% seen once. Sequencing was carried out using cells from a culture (not recorded whether cultured in vitro). Receptor source: a human donor with melanoma.

The J gene is TRBJ2-5, the V gene TRBV12-5; weak D call: TRBD2 (6 bases). CDR1 LGHNT and CDR2 FRNRAP come from the germline V gene. V was clipped by 5 bases and J by 6 bases, with 13 bases between them. The CDR3 spans 13 residues. CDR3 amino acids: CASGQTRLQTQYF. For the CDR3, the DNA is TGTGCTAGTGGTCAGACTAGACTTCAGACCCAGTACTTC.

V is TRBV5-1 and J is TRBJ1-1; TRBD1 aligns across 10 bases. CDR1 and CDR2 from the germline V gene are SGHRS and YFSETQ. J gave up 6 bases and V 4 bases, and 3 bases lay outside the gene matches. CDR3 length: 13 amino acids. CDR3 DNA sequence: TGCGCCAGCAGCGTCGGGACAGGGGCTGAAGCTTTCTTT. This translates into CASSVGTGAEAFF.

This clone was picked up a small number of times. The sample holds other DNA sequences that translate to the same CDR3. The CDR3: CASSSAANYGYTF. CDR3 coding DNA: TGTGCCAGCAGTTCGGCCGCTAACTATGGCTACACCTTC. The chain joins TRBV6-5 to TRBJ1-2; D is uncertain. The germline V gene has CDR1 MNHEY and CDR2 SVGAGI. V was shortened by 4 bases and J by 0 bases, with 6 bases between the two germline ends. CDR3 size: 13 residues.

The rearrangement links TRBV18 to TRBJ2-1, with D possibly TRBD1 on 5 matching bases. Per the germline V gene, CDR1 is KGHSH and CDR2 is LQKENI. V lost 4 bases and J 7 bases, leaving 14 bases between the germline ends. This CDR3 has 14 residues. CDR3 loop: CASSQNQGRNEQFF. The DNA of the CDR3 is TGTGCCAGCTCACAGAACCAGGGTCGAAATGAGCAGTTCTTC. Supplemented by reference TRBV18 and TRBJ2-1, the full variable domain reads NAGVMQNPRHLVRRRGQEARLRCSPMKGHSHVYWYRQLPEEGLKFMVYLQKENIIDESGMPKERFSAEFPKEGPSILRIQQVVRGDSAAYFCASSQNQGRNEQFFGPGTRLTVL.

The V gene is TRBV19, the J gene TRBJ1-5; D is unclear. V was trimmed by 3 bases and J by 4 bases, leaving 10 bases between them. CDR1 and CDR2 (germline): LNHDA, SQIVND (reference sequence). This CDR3 is 14 amino acids long. The CDR3 spells CASSIRRENQPQHF. The DNA of the CDR3 is TGTGCCAGTAGTATTCGACGGGAGAATCAGCCCCAGCATTTT.

The chain joins TRBV30 to TRBJ1-1; D might be TRBD1 (5 bases). CDR1 is GTSNPN and CDR2 is SVGIG in the germline V gene (reference sequence). This CDR3 is 15 amino acids long. The V end was cut by 5 bases, the J end by 6 bases, with 22 bases between. CDR3 DNA sequence: TGTGCCTGGGGGGTAGGAACCGCCGCGGGACCTGAAGCTTTCTTT. It encodes CAWGVGTAAGPEAFF.

The chain couples TRBV5-1 to TRBJ1-1; TRBD1 might be the D (5 bases). The CDR3 consists of 15 residues. Germline-derived CDR1 and CDR2 are SGHRS and YFSETQ. V lost 7 bases, J lost 5 bases, and 21 bases lay in between. The CDR3 bases are TGCGCCAGCTGGCCCGGGACGGCGGGGGGGACTGAAGCTTTCTTT. Protein sequence: CASWPGTAGGTEAFF.

This chain joins TRBV11-2 and TRBJ2-3, with 13 bases that match TRBD2. This CDR3 has 18 amino acids. The germline V gene has CDR1 SGHAT and CDR2 FQNNGV. V was clipped by 1 base and J by 2 bases; unmatched bases: 6. The CDR3 protein is CASSLVGTSGVTTDTQYF. The CDR3 DNA follows: TGTGCCAGCAGCTTAGTGGGGACTAGCGGGGTAACCACAGATACGCAGTATTTT.

The chain uses TRBV29-1 and TRBJ2-5; D might be TRBD1 or TRBD2, each matching 5 bases. V shed 4 bases and J shed 5 bases, with 11 bases lying between them. Germline values: CDR1 SQVTM, CDR2 ANQGSEA. The CDR3 sequence is 12 residues long. The CDR3 DNA is TGCAGCGTTGGTGGGGGATTCGAGACCCAGTACTTC. Amino acids: CSVGGGFETQYF.

The V and J genes are TRBV18 and TRBJ1-2; 9 positions match TRBD1. This CDR3 region has 14 residues. Germline V gene sequence: CDR1 KGHSH, CDR2 LQKENI. Trimming took 4 bases from V and 4 from J; bases not matched to a gene: 4. CDR3 sequence: CASSQSGQGYGYTF. CDR3 sequence (DNA): TGTGCCAGCTCACAATCGGGACAGGGCTATGGCTACACCTTC.

Only one count was recorded for this clone. CDR3 bases: TGCAGTGGAACGCTCCCAGATACGCAGTATTTT. This gives the protein CSGTLPDTQYF. The rearrangement joins TRBV20-1 to TRBJ2-3, with D unresolved. Per the germline V gene, CDR1 is DFQATT and CDR2 is SNEGSKA (reference sequence). The V gene lost 7 bases and the J gene lost 4 bases, with 9 bases spanning the gap. The CDR3 extends over 11 amino acids.

This clone was observed a handful of times. The chain carries TRBV7-9 and TRBJ1-3; D ambiguous. Trimming removed 2 bases from V and 0 bases from J, with 8 bases in between. The CDR3 is 15 residues long. Germline lookup yields CDR1 SEHNR and CDR2 FQNEAQ (reference sequence). The CDR3 here is CASSLSISSGNTIYF. The CDR3 DNA follows: TGTGCCAGCAGCTTATCCATCTCCTCTGGAAACACCATATATTTT.

The chain uses TRBV29-1 and TRBJ1-2; D might be TRBD1 (5 bases). The germline V gene has CDR1 SQVTM and CDR2 ANQGSEA. The CDR3 loop spans 13 amino acids. Trimming left V 7 bases short and J 8 bases short, with 20 bases between. Written as DNA, the CDR3 is TGCAGCGCCAACGTCGGCCAGGGCCACGGCTACACCTTC. It translates to CSANVGQGHGYTF.

This chain links TRBV4-1 with TRBJ2-7, with D tentatively TRBD2 (5 bases). CDR3 size: 16 residues. Germline V gene sequence: CDR1 MGHRA, CDR2 YSYEKL. V dropped 1 base and J dropped 0 bases, with 13 bases sitting between them. CDR3 amino acids: CASSQALGRDSYEQYF. CDR3 nucleotide sequence: TGCGCCAGCAGCCAAGCCCTCGGACGGGACTCCTACGAGCAGTACTTC.

This clone was counted between two and nine times. The J gene is TRBJ1-1, the V gene TRBV5-6; D unclear. V lost 5 bases and J 2 bases, leaving 4 bases between the germline ends. The CDR3 is 11 amino acids. CDR1 and CDR2 from the germline V gene are SGHDT and YYEEEE. CDR3 loop: CASSFNTEAFF. For the CDR3, the DNA is TGTGCCAGCAGTTTTAACACTGAAGCTTTCTTT.

The CDR3 region has the DNA TGCGCCAGCAGCTTGGGACTAGCGGGGCGGAGAAGGGAGACCCAGTACTTC. Protein sequence: CASSLGLAGRRRETQYF. The V and J genes are TRBV5-1 and TRBJ2-5; 11 bases are shared with TRBD2. Per germline, CDR1 SGHRS and CDR2 YFSETQ. V lost 0 bases, J lost 5 bases, and 9 bases stayed unmatched. CDR3 length: 17 amino acids.

The chain carries TRBV2 and TRBJ1-2; tentative D call: TRBD1 (6 bases). CDR3 length: 12 amino acids. CDR1 and CDR2 from the germline V gene are SNHLY and FYNNEI. Trimming left V 4 bases short and J 7 bases short, with 10 bases between. The CDR3 nucleotides read TGTGCCAGCAGTGGACAGGCGACTGGCTACACCTTC. It codes for CASSGQATGYTF.

This sequence joins TRBV30 and TRBJ1-2, with a tentative D call TRBD1 (5 bases). V shed 4 bases and J shed 4 bases, with 19 bases lying between them. Germline CDR1 GTSNPN, CDR2 SVGIG (reference sequence). CDR3 length: 15 residues. The CDR3 sequence is CAWIPIGAGFYGYTF. CDR3 nucleotides: TGTGCCTGGATACCTATAGGGGCTGGATTCTATGGCTACACCTTC.

In DNA form, the CDR3 reads TGTGCCAGCAGCTTGGTGCAATCAGATACGCAGTATTTT. Amino acids: CASSLVQSDTQYF. The chain carries TRBV5-4 and TRBJ2-3; no clear D gene. V was pared by 0 bases and J by 4 bases, with 6 bases between. Germline CDR1 reads SGHNT; CDR2 reads YYREEE (reference sequence). The CDR3 has 13 residues.

The CDR3: CASSFRGTDTQYF. CDR3 in DNA: TGTGCCAGCAGCTTTCGCGGCACAGATACGCAGTATTTT. J is TRBJ2-3 and V is TRBV7-9; no clear D gene. This CDR3 contains 13 residues. V was pared by 3 bases and J by 1 base, with 5 bases between. Germline CDR1 SEHNR, CDR2 FQNEAQ (reference sequence).

The chain combines TRBV5-4 with TRBJ2-5; 7 nucleotides line up with TRBD2. J was trimmed by 5 bases and V by 4 bases; bases with no gene match: 11. The CDR3 spans 15 residues. The germline V gene has CDR1 SGHNT and CDR2 YYREEE (reference sequence). CDR3 protein: CASSPGAGKRETQYF. The CDR3, as DNA: TGTGCCAGCAGCCCGGGAGCGGGGAAGAGGGAGACCCAGTACTTC.

The rearrangement links TRBV19 to TRBJ2-7, with 7 bases identical to TRBD1. The CDR3 loop spans 14 amino acids. Germline loops: CDR1 LNHDA, CDR2 SQIVND (reference sequence). J gave up 7 bases and V 0 bases, and 6 bases lay outside the gene matches. CDR3 residues: CASSIDLWDREQYF. The CDR3 coding sequence is TGTGCCAGTAGTATAGATCTATGGGACAGAGAGCAGTACTTC. Full variable domain (rest looked up from reference TRBV19 and TRBJ2-7): DGGITQSPKYLFRKEGQNVTLSCEQNLNHDAMYWYRQDPGQGLRLIYYSQIVNDFQKGDIAEGYSVSREKKESFPLTVTSAQKNPTAFYLCASSIDLWDREQYFGPGTRLTVT.